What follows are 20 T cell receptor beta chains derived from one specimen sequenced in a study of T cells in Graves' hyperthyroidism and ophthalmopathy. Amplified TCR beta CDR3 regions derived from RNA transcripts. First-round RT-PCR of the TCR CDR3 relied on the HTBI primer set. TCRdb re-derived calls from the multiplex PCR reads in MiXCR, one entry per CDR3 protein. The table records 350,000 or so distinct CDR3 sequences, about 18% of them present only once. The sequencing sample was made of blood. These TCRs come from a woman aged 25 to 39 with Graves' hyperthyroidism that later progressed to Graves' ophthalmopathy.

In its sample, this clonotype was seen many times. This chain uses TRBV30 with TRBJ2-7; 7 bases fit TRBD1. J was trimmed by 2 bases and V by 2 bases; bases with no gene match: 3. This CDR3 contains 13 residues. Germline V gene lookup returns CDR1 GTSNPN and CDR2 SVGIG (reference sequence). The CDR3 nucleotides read TGTGCCTGGAGTTTTGGGACAGCCTACGAGCAGTACTTC. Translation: CAWSFGTAYEQYF.

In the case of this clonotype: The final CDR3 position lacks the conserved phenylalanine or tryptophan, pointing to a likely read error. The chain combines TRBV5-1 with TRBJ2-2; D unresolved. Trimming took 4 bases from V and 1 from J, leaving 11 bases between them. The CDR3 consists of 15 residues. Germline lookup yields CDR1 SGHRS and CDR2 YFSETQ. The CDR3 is CASSRTGVNTGELFL. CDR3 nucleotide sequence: TGCGCCAGCAGCCGGACGGGTGTGAACACCGGGGAGCTGTTTCTT.

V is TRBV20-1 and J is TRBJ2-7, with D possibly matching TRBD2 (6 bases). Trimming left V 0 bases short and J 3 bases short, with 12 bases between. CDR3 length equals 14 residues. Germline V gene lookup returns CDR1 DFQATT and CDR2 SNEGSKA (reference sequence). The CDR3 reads CSARDRRAGYEQYF. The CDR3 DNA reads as TGCAGTGCTAGAGATCGCCGAGCGGGCTACGAGCAGTACTTC.

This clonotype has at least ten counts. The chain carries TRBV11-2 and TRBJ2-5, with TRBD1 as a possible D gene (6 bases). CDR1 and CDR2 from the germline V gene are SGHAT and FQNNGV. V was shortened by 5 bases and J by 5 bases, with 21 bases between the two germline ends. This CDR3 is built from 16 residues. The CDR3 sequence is CASSHGTTPHWETQYF. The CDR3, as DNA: TGTGCCAGCAGCCATGGGACAACTCCACACTGGGAGACCCAGTACTTC.

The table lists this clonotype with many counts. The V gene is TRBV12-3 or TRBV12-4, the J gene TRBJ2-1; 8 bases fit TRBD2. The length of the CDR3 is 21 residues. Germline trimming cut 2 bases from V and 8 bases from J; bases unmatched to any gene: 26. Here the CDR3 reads CASSLFVFPGSSGFPAHEQFF. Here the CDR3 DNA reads TGTGCCAGCAGTTTATTTGTGTTCCCCGGGTCTAGCGGGTTCCCGGCCCATGAGCAGTTCTTC.

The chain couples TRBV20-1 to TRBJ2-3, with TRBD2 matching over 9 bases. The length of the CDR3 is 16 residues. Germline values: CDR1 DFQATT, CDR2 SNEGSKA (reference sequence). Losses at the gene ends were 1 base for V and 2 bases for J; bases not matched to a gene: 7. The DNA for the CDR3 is TGCAGTGCTAGAGGGCTGGCGGGAGGGCCCACAGATACGCAGTATTTT. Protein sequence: CSARGLAGGPTDTQYF.

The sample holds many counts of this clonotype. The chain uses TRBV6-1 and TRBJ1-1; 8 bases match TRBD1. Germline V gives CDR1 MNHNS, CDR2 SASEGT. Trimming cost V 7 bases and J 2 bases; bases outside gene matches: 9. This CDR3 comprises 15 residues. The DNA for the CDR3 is TGTGCCAGCACCACTTGGACAGGGAAAAACACTGAAGCTTTCTTT. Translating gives CASTTWTGKNTEAFF.

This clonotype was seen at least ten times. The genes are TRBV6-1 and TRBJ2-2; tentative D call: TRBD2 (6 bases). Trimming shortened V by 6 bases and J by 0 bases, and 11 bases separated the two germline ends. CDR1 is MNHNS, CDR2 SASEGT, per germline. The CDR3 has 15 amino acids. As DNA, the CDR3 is TGTGCCAGCAGGACTAGTTCGGCGAACACCGGGGAGCTGTTTTTT. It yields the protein CASRTSSANTGELFF.

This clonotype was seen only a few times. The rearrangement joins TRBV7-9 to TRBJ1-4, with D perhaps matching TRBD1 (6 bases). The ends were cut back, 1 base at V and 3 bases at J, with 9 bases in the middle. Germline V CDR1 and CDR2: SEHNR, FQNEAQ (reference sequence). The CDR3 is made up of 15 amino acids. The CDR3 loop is CASSLGTASNEKLFF. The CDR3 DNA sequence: TGTGCCAGCAGCTTAGGGACAGCCTCTAATGAAAAACTGTTTTTT.

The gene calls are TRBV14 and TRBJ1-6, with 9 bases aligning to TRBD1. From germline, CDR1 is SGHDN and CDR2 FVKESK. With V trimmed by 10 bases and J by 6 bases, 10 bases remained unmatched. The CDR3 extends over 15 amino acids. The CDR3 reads CATRTGTGFNSPLHF. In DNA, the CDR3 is TGTGCCACTCGGACCGGGACAGGGTTTAATTCACCCCTCCACTTT. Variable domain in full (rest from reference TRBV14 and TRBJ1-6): EAGVTQFPSHSVIEKGQTVTLRCDPISGHDNLYWYRRVMGKEIKFLLHFVKESKQDESGMPNNRFLAERTGGTYSTLKVQPAELEDSGVYFCATRTGTGFNSPLHFGNGTRLTVT.

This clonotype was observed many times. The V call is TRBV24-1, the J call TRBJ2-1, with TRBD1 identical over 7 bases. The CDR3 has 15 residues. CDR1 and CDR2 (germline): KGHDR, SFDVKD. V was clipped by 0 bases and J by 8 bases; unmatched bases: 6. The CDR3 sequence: CATSDLLRTGHEQFF. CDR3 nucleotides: TGTGCCACCAGTGATTTGCTCCGGACAGGACATGAGCAGTTCTTC.

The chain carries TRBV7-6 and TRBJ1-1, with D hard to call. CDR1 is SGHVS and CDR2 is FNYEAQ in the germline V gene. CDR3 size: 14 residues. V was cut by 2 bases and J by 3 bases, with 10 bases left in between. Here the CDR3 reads CASSLTLQDTEAFF. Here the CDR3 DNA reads TGTGCCAGCAGCTTAACCTTACAAGACACTGAAGCTTTCTTT.

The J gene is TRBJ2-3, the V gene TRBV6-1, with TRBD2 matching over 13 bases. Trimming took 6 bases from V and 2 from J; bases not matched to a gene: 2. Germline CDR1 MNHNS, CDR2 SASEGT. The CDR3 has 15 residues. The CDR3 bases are TGTGCCAGCAGACTAGCGGGGGGGTACACAGATACGCAGTATTTT. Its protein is CASRLAGGYTDTQYF.

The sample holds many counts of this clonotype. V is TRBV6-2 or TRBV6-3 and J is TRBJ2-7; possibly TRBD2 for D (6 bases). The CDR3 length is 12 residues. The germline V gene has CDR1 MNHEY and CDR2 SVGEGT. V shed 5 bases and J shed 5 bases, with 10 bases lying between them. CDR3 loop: CASSLTSHEQYF. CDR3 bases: TGTGCCAGCAGTCTCACTAGCCACGAGCAGTACTTC.

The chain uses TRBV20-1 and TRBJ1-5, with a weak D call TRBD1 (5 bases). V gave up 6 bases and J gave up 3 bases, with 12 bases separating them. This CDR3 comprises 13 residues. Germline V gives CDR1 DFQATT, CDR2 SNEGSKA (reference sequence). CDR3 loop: CSALQAPNQPQHF. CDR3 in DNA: TGCAGTGCCCTACAGGCCCCCAATCAGCCCCAGCATTTT.

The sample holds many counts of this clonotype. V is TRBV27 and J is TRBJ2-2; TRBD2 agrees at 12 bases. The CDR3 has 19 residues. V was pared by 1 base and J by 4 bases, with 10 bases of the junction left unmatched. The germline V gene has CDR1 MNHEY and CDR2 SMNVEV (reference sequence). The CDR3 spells CASSLWDLAGGHSTGELFF. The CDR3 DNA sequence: TGTGCCAGCAGTTTATGGGACCTAGCGGGGGGGCACAGCACCGGGGAGCTGTTTTTT.

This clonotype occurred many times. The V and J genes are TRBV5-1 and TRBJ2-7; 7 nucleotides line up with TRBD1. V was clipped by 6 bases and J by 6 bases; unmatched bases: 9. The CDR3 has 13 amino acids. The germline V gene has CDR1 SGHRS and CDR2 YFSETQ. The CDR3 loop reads CASTLQGDGEQYF. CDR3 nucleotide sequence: TGCGCCAGCACCCTGCAGGGGGACGGCGAGCAGTACTTC. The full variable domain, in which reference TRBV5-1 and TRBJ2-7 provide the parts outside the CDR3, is KAGVTQTPRYLIKTRGQQVTLSCSPISGHRSVSWYQQTPGQGLQFLFEYFSETQRNKGNFPGRFSGRQFSNSRSEMNVSTLELGDSALYLCASTLQGDGEQYFGPGTRLTVT.

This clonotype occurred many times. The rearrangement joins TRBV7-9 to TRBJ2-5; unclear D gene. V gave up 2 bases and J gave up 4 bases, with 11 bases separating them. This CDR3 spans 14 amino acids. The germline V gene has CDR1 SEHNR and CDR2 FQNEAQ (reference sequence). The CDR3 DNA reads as TGTGCCAGCAGCTTACTTGAGGCAGGAGAGACCCAGTACTTC. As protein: CASSLLEAGETQYF.

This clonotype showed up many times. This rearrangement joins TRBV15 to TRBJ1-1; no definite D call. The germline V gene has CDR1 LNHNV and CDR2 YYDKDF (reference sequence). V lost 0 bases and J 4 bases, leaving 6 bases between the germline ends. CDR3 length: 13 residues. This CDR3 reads CATSRDQATEAFF. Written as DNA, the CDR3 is TGTGCCACCAGCAGAGATCAGGCCACTGAAGCTTTCTTT.

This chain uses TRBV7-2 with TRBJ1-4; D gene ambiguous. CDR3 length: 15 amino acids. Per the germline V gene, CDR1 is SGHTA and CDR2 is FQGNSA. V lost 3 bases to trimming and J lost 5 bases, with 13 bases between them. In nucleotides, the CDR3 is TGTGCCAGCAGCTTGGCTCCAGGTAGAAATGAAAAACTGTTTTTT. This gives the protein CASSLAPGRNEKLFF.